The source of this T cell receptor beta chain is a study of glioma-infiltrating T cells after dendritic cell vaccination. About the study: Glioblastoma patients came from Phase I and II dendritic cell vaccination trials.

Input was around 1.9 ug genomic DNA, or all available if less. The method was immunoSEQ multiplex PCR; TCRdb's version includes in-frame clones alone and lacks a portion of them. Altogether roughly 80,000 clones are present, around 86% being singletons, with the ten largest covering 2% to 2.5%. Specified time point: after dendritic cell vaccination, including at tumor progression/relapse. Blood PBMC samples: pre-vaccination, two weeks post third vaccination, and at tumor progression. Germline-derived CDR1 and CDR2 are MNHEY and SVGAGI. The CDR3 sequence is 14 residues long. Trimming cost V 3 bases and J 8 bases, with 16 bases left between them.

This specimen consisted of blood, obtained after dendritic cell vaccination. V gene TRBV6-5 combines with J gene TRBJ1-2; the D is unclear. The source is a human donor with glioblastoma. The CDR3 spells CASSYGPSSSGYTF. In nucleotides, the CDR3 is TGTGCCAGCAGTTATGGGCCCTCATCCTCCGGCTACACCTTC.